The 21 T cell receptor beta chains below come from one sample, sequenced in a study of T cell responses to AZD1222 COVID-19 vaccine (dated by TCRdb to the early 2020s). The time point label corresponds to: baseline before first vaccination. Library preparation employed the immunoSEQ multiplex PCR assay. TCRdb took this table from immuneACCESS and kept in-frame rearrangements with V and J called. Such tables lack part of the clones; where checked against another copy, unresolved V genes explain under half of the gap, and the rest is unexplained. Across this sample there are about 140,000 clones, with about 89% seen only once. Clones ranked in the top ten supply under 3.5% of the sample. The input for sequencing was peripheral blood, taken on day 0 of AZD1222 vaccination. Receptors originate from an adult in good health.

Only one count was recorded for this clone. The CDR3 reads CASSPRLAGELFF. CDR3 bases: TGTGCCAGCAGTCCCAGACTAGCCGGGGAGCTGTTTTTT. The chain has TRBV12-1 and TRBJ2-2; TRBD2 is the table's D call, not checked against the DNA. TRBV12-1 is annotated as a pseudogene. The CDR3 is 13 amino acids.

The V gene is TRBV6-5, the J gene TRBJ2-3, with D maybe TRBD1 (6 bases). The germline CDR1 and CDR2 sequences are MNHEY and SVGAGI. The CDR3 spans 14 residues. V was trimmed by 6 bases and J by 6 bases, leaving 16 bases between them. The CDR3 DNA sequence: TGTGCCAGCAGCAGACAGGCGGGTTCGGATACGCAGTATTTT. This encodes CASSRQAGSDTQYF.

In this sample, this clone turned up once. The chain combines TRBV2 with TRBJ1-5; D gene ambiguous. Germline V lookup: CDR1 SNHLY, CDR2 FYNNEI. The CDR3 contains 14 residues. Trimming pared 6 bases from V and 2 bases from J, leaving 11 bases between. The CDR3 is CASRRVRGNQPQHF. DNA of the CDR3: TGTGCCAGCAGAAGGGTTCGGGGCAATCAGCCCCAGCATTTT.

This chain links TRBV27 with TRBJ1-1; 10 positions agree with TRBD1. This CDR3 spans 15 amino acids. Per the germline V gene, CDR1 is MNHEY and CDR2 is SMNVEV (reference sequence). V was clipped by 3 bases and J by 5 bases; unmatched bases: 6. The CDR3 here is CASSFGRQGATEAFF. Written as DNA, the CDR3 is TGTGCCAGCAGTTTTGGTCGACAGGGGGCGACTGAAGCTTTCTTT.

V gene TRBV6-1 combines with J gene TRBJ2-7; D might be TRBD1 or TRBD2, each matching 5 bases. Germline CDR1 reads MNHNS; CDR2 reads SASEGT. The CDR3 totals 14 residues. V was trimmed by 5 bases and J by 2 bases, leaving 13 bases between them. Here the CDR3 DNA reads TGTGCCAGCAGTAAGGGGAGTGGGGCCTACGAGCAGTACTTC. This translates into CASSKGSGAYEQYF.

The chain employs TRBV12-3 or TRBV12-4 and TRBJ2-3; D is unresolved. CDR3 size: 13 residues. V lost 5 bases, J lost 2 bases, and 8 bases lay in between. CDR3 nucleotides: TGTGCCAGCAGTCCCCGAGTCACAGATACGCAGTATTTT. This gives the protein CASSPRVTDTQYF.

This clone was recorded only once. The chain recombines TRBV24-1 with TRBJ2-7; D perhaps matches TRBD2 (6 bases). CDR3 length: 14 residues. V lost 3 bases, J lost 1 base, and 9 bases lay in between. CDR1 is KGHDR and CDR2 is SFDVKD in the germline V gene. The CDR3 sequence is CATSDSAGSYEQYF. Written as DNA, the CDR3 is TGTGCCACCAGTGATAGTGCGGGGTCCTACGAGCAGTACTTC.

The rearrangement joins TRBV2 to TRBJ1-5, with 9 positions matching TRBD1. CDR1 is SNHLY, CDR2 FYNNEI, per germline. The CDR3 consists of 15 residues. V lost 8 bases and J lost 4; bases outside the gene matches: 9. CDR3 DNA: TGTGCCAGCGATCAGACAGGGGGTCCGAATCAGCCCCAGCATTTT. It yields the protein CASDQTGGPNQPQHF.

This clone was seen a single time. The chain carries TRBV23-1 and TRBJ1-1; TRBD1 agrees at 7 bases. TRBV23-1 is assigned to the ORF class and has an uncertain function. There are 16 residues in the CDR3. J gave up 0 bases and V 2 bases, and 6 bases lay outside the gene matches. The CDR3 protein is CASSQGTAFMNTEAFF. The CDR3 coding sequence is TGCGCCAGCAGTCAAGGGACAGCTTTTATGAACACTGAAGCTTTCTTT.

This sequence joins TRBV19 and TRBJ2-1; D is perhaps TRBD1 (6 bases). Germline assignment: CDR1 LNHDA and CDR2 SQIVND (reference sequence). This CDR3 region has 11 residues. V was pared by 7 bases and J by 8 bases, with 9 bases between. This CDR3 reads CASIEGDEQFF. In nucleotides, the CDR3 is TGTGCCAGTATTGAGGGGGATGAGCAGTTCTTC. Supplemented by reference TRBV19 and TRBJ2-1, the full variable domain reads DGGITQSPKYLFRKEGQNVTLSCEQNLNHDAMYWYRQDPGQGLRLIYYSQIVNDFQKGDIAEGYSVSREKKESFPLTVTSAQKNPTAFYLCASIEGDEQFFGPGTRLTVL.

The gene calls are TRBV10-3 and TRBJ1-2, with D tentatively TRBD1 (6 bases). With 3 bases removed from V and 6 bases from J, the gap between germline ends came to 11 bases. The CDR3 is made up of 13 amino acids. Germline V gene data show CDR1 as ENHRY and CDR2 as SYGVKD. The CDR3 DNA sequence: TGTGCCATCAGTGAAACAGGGATGGATGGCTACACCTTC. Translating gives CAISETGMDGYTF.

The gene calls are TRBV11-3 and TRBJ2-1; D is unresolved. Trimming took off 0 bases at V and 5 bases at J, with 5 bases between the two ends. Germline-derived CDR1 and CDR2 are SGHNT and YENEEA. The CDR3 loop spans 13 amino acids. CDR3 protein: CASSLELDNEQFF. CDR3 DNA: TGTGCCAGCAGCTTAGAGCTAGACAATGAGCAGTTCTTC.

The V gene is TRBV28, the J gene TRBJ1-1, with D unclear. The CDR3 covers 12 residues. Germline V gene data show CDR1 as MDHEN and CDR2 as SYDVKM. V was pared by 5 bases and J by 8 bases, with 12 bases between. The CDR3 region is CASSPRVSEAFF. Here the CDR3 DNA reads TGTGCCAGCAGTCCCCGGGTGTCGGAAGCTTTCTTT.

This sequence joins TRBV28 and TRBJ2-7; D possibly corresponds to TRBD2 (5 bases). Germline V gives CDR1 MDHEN, CDR2 SYDVKM. This CDR3 is built from 13 residues. The V gene lost 4 bases and the J gene lost 7 bases, with 14 bases spanning the gap. CDR3 bases: TGTGCCAGCAGTTCCCGGGGAGCGAGGGAGCAGTACTTC. It is translated as CASSSRGAREQYF.

The rearrangement joins TRBV5-6 to TRBJ2-1, with a possible D match to TRBD2 (5 bases). The CDR3 loop spans 15 amino acids. Trimming shortened V by 3 bases and J by 0 bases, and 10 bases separated the two germline ends. Germline V CDR1 and CDR2: SGHDT, YYEEEE. CDR3 loop: CASSSGIHSYNEQFF. CDR3 nucleotides: TGTGCCAGCAGCTCCGGGATCCACTCCTACAATGAGCAGTTCTTC.

The rearrangement links TRBV4-3 to TRBJ2-3, with no clear D. The CDR3 contains 16 residues. V shed 1 base and J shed 1 base, with 12 bases lying between them. Germline V gene lookup returns CDR1 LGHNA and CDR2 YSLEER. The CDR3 sequence is CASSQGPAGGTDTQYF. The CDR3 bases are TGCGCCAGCAGCCAAGGCCCAGCCGGCGGCACAGATACGCAGTATTTT.

V and J are TRBV7-8 and TRBJ2-5; D is possibly TRBD2 (5 bases). The V gene's germline CDR1 is SGHVS and CDR2 FQNEAQ. Trimming left V 0 bases short and J 2 bases short, with 10 bases between. The CDR3 has 15 residues. This CDR3 is CASSLARTAQETQYF. The CDR3 DNA reads TGTGCCAGCAGCTTAGCGAGGACTGCACAAGAGACCCAGTACTTC.

The chain combines TRBV9 with TRBJ1-1; D gene unclear. The CDR3 has 16 residues. V lost 4 bases to trimming and J lost 0 bases, with 16 bases between them. The germline V gene has CDR1 SGDLS and CDR2 YYNGEE. CDR3 residues: CASSPHEWYMNTEAFF. The CDR3 coding sequence is TGTGCCAGCAGCCCCCACGAATGGTACATGAACACTGAAGCTTTCTTT. Drawing the rest from reference TRBV9 and TRBJ1-1, the complete variable domain is DSGVTQTPKHLITATGQRVTLRCSPRSGDLSVYWYQQSLDQGLQFLIQYYNGEERAKGNILERFSAQQFPDLHSELNLSSLELGDSALYFCASSPHEWYMNTEAFFGQGTRLTVV.

This clone has only a few counts. The chain recombines TRBV5-1 with TRBJ1-2, with TRBD1 as a possible D gene (5 bases). Looked up from germline, CDR1 is SGHRS and CDR2 is YFSETQ. The V and J ends lost 3 bases and 3 bases respectively, with 6 bases between them. The CDR3 covers 12 residues. The CDR3 sequence is CASSWGDYGYTF. The CDR3 DNA is TGCGCCAGCAGCTGGGGGGACTATGGCTACACCTTC.

This clone was found once. The CDR3 nucleotides read TGTGCCAGCAGCTTAGATTACGGGAGTGGAGAGACCCAGTACTTC. It specifies CASSLDYGSGETQYF. This chain links TRBV7-9 with TRBJ2-5, with D tentatively TRBD2 (6 bases). This CDR3 region has 15 residues. Germline CDR1 SEHNR, CDR2 FQNEAQ (reference sequence). V was cut by 1 base and J by 4 bases, with 13 bases left in between.

The gene calls are TRBV28 and TRBJ1-4; weak D call: TRBD1 (6 bases). There are 12 residues in the CDR3. Germline V gene data show CDR1 as MDHEN and CDR2 as SYDVKM. V shed 6 bases and J shed 10 bases, with 12 bases lying between them. The CDR3 DNA is TGTGCCAGCAGGGGGGCAGGGAGAAAACTGTTTTTT. Amino acids: CASRGAGRKLFF.